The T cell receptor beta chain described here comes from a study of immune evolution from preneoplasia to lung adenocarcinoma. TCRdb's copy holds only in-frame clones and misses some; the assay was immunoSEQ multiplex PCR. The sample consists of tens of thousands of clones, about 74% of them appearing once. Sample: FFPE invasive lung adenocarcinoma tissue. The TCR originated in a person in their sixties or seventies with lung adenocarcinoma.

This chain's CDR3 is CASSVWGEQFF. CDR3 bases: TGTGCCAGCAGTGTCTGGGGTGAGCAGTTCTTC. The chain couples TRBV2 to TRBJ2-1; D gene uncertain. V lost 4 bases and J 9 bases, leaving 7 bases between the germline ends. Germline assignment: CDR1 SNHLY and CDR2 FYNNEI. CDR3 size: 11 residues.